The T cell receptor (beta chain) under discussion was sequenced for a study of cytomegalovirus exposure and HLA in healthy donors. Study findings and constraints: Both high specificity and high sensitivity reportedly marked the classifier's diagnosis of cytomegalovirus status.

About this clone itself: Its cognate antigen is unknown.

In nominal health when sampled, donors likely had unrecorded immune exposures nonetheless. PCR involved 60 Vbeta and 13 Jbeta primers. Profiling relied on immunoSEQ multiplex PCR, and the TCRdb table lists in-frame clones only, not all of them. The data show around 200,000 clones, 77% seen once. This CDR3 spans 13 amino acids. The junction had 4 bases not matched to a gene; V was cut back by 4 bases and J by 5 bases. Germline CDR1 reads GTSNPN; CDR2 reads SVGIG (reference sequence). Sequences were obtained from PBMCs. V gene TRBV30 combines with J gene TRBJ2-2; 7 bases fit TRBD1. This TCR was sampled from a woman in her fifties or sixties in good health and CMV-seropositive. CDR3 sequence: CAWTEQGTGELFF. The CDR3 region has the DNA TGTGCCTGGACTGAACAGGGGACCGGGGAGCTGTTTTTT. Filled out from reference TRBV30 and TRBJ2-2, the complete variable domain reads SQTIHQWPATLVQPVGSPLSLECTVEGTSNPNLYWYRQAAGRGLQLLFYSVGIGQISSEVPQNLSASRPQDRQFILSSKKLLLSDSGFYLCAWTEQGTGELFFGEGSRLTVL.